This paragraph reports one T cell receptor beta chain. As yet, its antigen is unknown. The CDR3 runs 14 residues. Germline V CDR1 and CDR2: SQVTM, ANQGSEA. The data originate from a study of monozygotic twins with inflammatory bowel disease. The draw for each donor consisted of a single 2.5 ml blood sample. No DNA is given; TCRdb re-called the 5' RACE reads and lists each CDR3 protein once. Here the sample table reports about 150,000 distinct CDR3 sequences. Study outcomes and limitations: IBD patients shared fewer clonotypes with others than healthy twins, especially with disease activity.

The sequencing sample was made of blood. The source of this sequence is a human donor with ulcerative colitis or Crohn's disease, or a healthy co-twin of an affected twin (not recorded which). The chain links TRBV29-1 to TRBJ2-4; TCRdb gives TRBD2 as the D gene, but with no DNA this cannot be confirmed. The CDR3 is CSVDVAGGKNIQYF.